This T cell receptor beta chain is from a study of regulatory T cells in long-lasting Graves disease. Study conclusions and caveats: Among the persistent patients, approximately 2,900 public clonotypes were shared, more than the approximately 970 shared among new patients. TRBV28, TRBJ1-2 and TRBJ2-5 emerged as the favored segments in persistent disease. Persistent Graves' patients possessed reduced TCR diversity relative to recently diagnosed ones. The small sample size may have reduced accuracy.

The CDR3 length is 14 residues. Germline values: CDR1 SGHTA, CDR2 FQGNSA. The J segment lost 7 bases and the V segment lost 5 bases, leaving 7 bases of the junction unmatched. This clonotype occurred many times. Its antigen is still unknown. Sequencing libraries for TCR beta were prepared with iRepertoire HTBI primers and Arm-PCR of CDR3 regions. TCRdb itself ran the multiplex PCR reads through MiXCR, one entry per CDR3 protein. The profile covers 250,000 or so distinct CDR3 sequences, with roughly a fifth appearing a single time and around 14% taken by the ten largest. Time point specified: newly diagnosed GD, antithyroid drugs for less than 3 months. PBMC-derived RNA was used for the TCR library.

J is TRBJ1-5 and V is TRBV7-2, with TRBD1 matching over 8 bases. The source material was peripheral blood mononuclear cells (PBMCs), sampled at new diagnosis, from a patient treated with antithyroid drugs. The sequence was obtained from a female donor with Graves disease. The CDR3 loop is CASSIGQGVQPQHF. CDR3 bases: TGTGCCAGCAGCATCGGACAGGGCGTCCAGCCCCAGCATTTT.